This T cell receptor (beta chain) comes out of a study of T cell responses to AZD1222 COVID-19 vaccine (dated by TCRdb to 2020 to 2023). Notes on the research overall: AZD1222 recipients whose second dose came at about 4 weeks and those whose second dose came at about 12 weeks were combined into one group, since spike-specific TCR depth and breadth did not differ between the two schedules. TCR sequencing covered fewer than 250 trial participants: 207 given two doses of AZD1222 and about 26 given two doses of MenACWY control vaccine. Trial participants were enrolled by age into 18-55, 56-69 and 70-plus year subgroups, with about 150, 28 and 57 TCR-sequenced participants respectively. Study-wide conclusions, independent of this receptor: Reportedly, close to half of the unique spike-specific TCRs recognized epitopes lying outside the regions that are mutated in the B.1.351 and B.1.1.7 variants. Conclusions about previously exposed vaccinees are limited because only six or seven AZD1222 recipients were SARS-CoV-2 seropositive at baseline. The 56-69-year group was small, and its depth increase did not reach significance, likely because of low power. After two AZD1222 doses, spike-specific TCR breadth and depth were significantly higher than at day 0 and than in MenACWY recipients. Because no day 14 peak-response samples were available, repertoires were characterized only after the peak T cell response. Vaccine-associated CD4 TCRs spanned the whole spike protein, with dominant responses in regions 160-218 and 743-854. Participants were mostly white British, with more females than males. The authors suggested clonal diversity may have been underestimated.

Trimming takes 0 bases from V and 4 bases from J, and the germline ends sit 1 base apart. In the germline V gene (reference sequence), CDR1 corresponds to PRHDT and CDR2 to FYEKMQ. The CDR3 goes from the cysteine to the phenylalanine over 11 residues. CDR3 DNA only is kept here, 33 bases in frame from base 1. Note on this clone: Its recognized antigen is unknown. This likely stems from a read error, as it lies one base from a far larger clone. The same CDR3 is also encoded by other DNA sequences in this sample.

The CDR3 regions of human TCRbeta chains were subjected to immunosequencing. The authors processed their data as follows. TCRs in the repertoires were compared against a reference library of SARS-CoV-2-specific TCRs that had been generated with the MIRA antigen-specificity platform. Breadth was defined as the fraction of unique TCRs that were SARS-CoV-2-associated. Depth was defined as the fraction of total T cells that were SARS-CoV-2-associated. Using the MIRA data, each spike-specific TCR was assigned both to the spike region to which the TCR was reactive and to a CD4 or CD8 class. Log10-transformed breadth and depth values were compared by one-way ANOVA with Sidak's multiple comparisons tests. TCRdb provides this immuneACCESS table in a form limited to in-frame rearrangements. Some clones are lacking; in checked studies, under half of them reflect an unresolved V gene, and why the rest are absent is not known. V, J and clone size are those of that table, while D and trimming were read from the DNA. This sample comprises about 120,000 clones, roughly 87% of them detected only once. Roughly 8% of the sample rests with the top ten.

What the time point label conveys for this sample: baseline before first vaccination. Vaccinee samples came from UK trials COV001 and COV002, including a single-blind randomized controlled phase 2/3 trial of AZD1222 (ChAdOx1 nCoV-19) in healthy adults. For TCRbeta chain sequencing, PBMC samples were collected from trial participants at day 0 and at day 28 after the second dose. Recombination joined TRBV13 with TRBJ2-7; a confident D gene designation cannot be given. This sequence was found in an adult in good health. Sequencing was performed on peripheral blood, taken on day 0 of AZD1222 vaccination. The CDR3 is CASSLGYEQYF. The DNA sequence reads TGTGCCAGCAGCTTAGGATACGAGCAGTACTTC.